The T cell receptor (beta chain) under discussion was sequenced for a study of liver allograft versus peripheral blood T cells. In the study overall: Recipients' peripheral blood served as the comparator for T cell receptor repertoires in transplanted livers. General study results and limits: Reportedly, the T cell receptor repertoires inside liver allografts were not the same as those in peripheral blood.

TCRdb recomputed calls from the reads with MiXCR, one row per CDR3 protein. The table shows over 10,000 distinct CDR3 sequences, with about 26% occurring only once. In germline, CDR1 is MNHNY, CDR2 SVGAGI (reference sequence). This CDR3 is 16 amino acids long. Trimming took 6 bases from V and 8 from J; bases not matched to a gene: 14. By its share, this clonotype is medium-sized. Its antigen is undetermined. The sequence came from a human patient who had a liver transplant. The graft donor may be the source of some T cells. This chain links TRBV6-6 with TRBJ2-1; 9 bases agree with TRBD2. The CDR3 nucleotides are TGTGCCAGCAGCCGCCTATTCGCGGGGGGGCAACATGAGCAGTTCTTC. Its translation is CASSRLFAGGQHEQFF.